This T cell receptor (beta chain) was retrieved from a study of T cell changes during pregnancy in multiple sclerosis. The protocol was immunoSEQ multiplex PCR, while the TCRdb copy is restricted to in-frame clones and leaves out a portion. The data contain over 90,000 clones, more than 85% of them singletons. This CDR3 is built from 17 residues. Germline V gives CDR1 SGHRS, CDR2 YFSETQ. Trimming stripped 0 bases from V and 3 bases from J, with 18 bases between. This TCR came from a female donor with multiple sclerosis, enrolled in a pregnancy study. V and J are TRBV5-1 and TRBJ1-1, with D tentatively TRBD1 (6 bases). The specimen comprised peripheral blood, sampled before pregnancy. This chain's CDR3 is CASSLDRVRGSDTEAFF. CDR3 DNA: TGCGCCAGCAGCTTGGACAGGGTTAGGGGGTCGGACACTGAAGCTTTCTTT.